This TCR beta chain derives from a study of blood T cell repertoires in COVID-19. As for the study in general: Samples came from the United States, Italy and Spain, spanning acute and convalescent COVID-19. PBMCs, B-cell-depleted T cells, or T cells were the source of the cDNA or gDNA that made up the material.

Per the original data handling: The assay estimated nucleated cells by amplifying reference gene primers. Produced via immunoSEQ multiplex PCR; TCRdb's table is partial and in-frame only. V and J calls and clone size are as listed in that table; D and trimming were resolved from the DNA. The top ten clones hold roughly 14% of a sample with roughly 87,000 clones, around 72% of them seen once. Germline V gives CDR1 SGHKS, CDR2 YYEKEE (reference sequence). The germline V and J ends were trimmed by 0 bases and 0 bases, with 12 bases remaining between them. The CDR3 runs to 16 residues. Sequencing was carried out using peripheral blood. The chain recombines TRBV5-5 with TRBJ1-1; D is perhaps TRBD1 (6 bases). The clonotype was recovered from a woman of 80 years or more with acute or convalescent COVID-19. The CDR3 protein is CASSLGTGTLNTEAFF. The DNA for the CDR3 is TGTGCCAGCAGCTTGGGGACCGGGACACTGAACACTGAAGCTTTCTTT.